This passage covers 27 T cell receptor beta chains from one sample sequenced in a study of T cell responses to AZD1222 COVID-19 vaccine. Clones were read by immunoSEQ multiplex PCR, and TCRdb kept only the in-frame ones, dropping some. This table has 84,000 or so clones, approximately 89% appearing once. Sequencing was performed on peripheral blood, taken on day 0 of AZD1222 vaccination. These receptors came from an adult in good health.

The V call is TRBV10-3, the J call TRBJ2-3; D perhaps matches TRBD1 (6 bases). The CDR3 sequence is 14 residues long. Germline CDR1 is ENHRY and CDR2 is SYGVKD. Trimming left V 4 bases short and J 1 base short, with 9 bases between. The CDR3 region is CAISGGLGTDTQYF. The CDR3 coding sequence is TGTGCCATCAGTGGGGGGCTGGGCACAGATACGCAGTATTTT.

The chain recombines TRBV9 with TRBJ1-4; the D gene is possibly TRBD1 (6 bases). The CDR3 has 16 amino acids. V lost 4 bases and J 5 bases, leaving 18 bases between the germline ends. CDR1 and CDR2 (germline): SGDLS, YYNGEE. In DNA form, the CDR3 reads TGTGCCAGCAGCCTAAACCCGACAGGCGGGAATGAAAAACTGTTTTTT. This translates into CASSLNPTGGNEKLFF.

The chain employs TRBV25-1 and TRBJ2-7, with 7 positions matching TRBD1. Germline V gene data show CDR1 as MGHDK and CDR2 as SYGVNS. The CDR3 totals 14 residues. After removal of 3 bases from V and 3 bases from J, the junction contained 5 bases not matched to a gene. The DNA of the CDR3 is TGTGCCAGCAGTGAGACAGGGAAAAACTACGAGCAGTACTTC. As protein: CASSETGKNYEQYF.

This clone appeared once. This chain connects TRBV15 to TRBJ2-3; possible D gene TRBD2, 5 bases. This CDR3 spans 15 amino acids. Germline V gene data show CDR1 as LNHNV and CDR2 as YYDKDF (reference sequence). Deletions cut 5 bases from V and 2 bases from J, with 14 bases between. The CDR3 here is CATSLKRLNTDTQYF. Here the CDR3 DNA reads TGTGCCACCAGCTTAAAGAGACTAAACACAGATACGCAGTATTTT. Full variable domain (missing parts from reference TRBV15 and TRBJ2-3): DAMVIQNPRYQVTQFGKPVTLSCSQTLNHNVMYWYQQKSSQAPKLLFHYYDKDFNNEADTPDNFQSRRPNTSFCFLDIRSPGLGDTAMYLCATSLKRLNTDTQYFGPGTRLTVL.

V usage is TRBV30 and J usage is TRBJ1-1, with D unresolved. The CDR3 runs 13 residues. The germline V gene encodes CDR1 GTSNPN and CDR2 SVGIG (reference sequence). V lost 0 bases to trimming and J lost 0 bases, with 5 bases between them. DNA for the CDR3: TGTGCCTGGAGTGTGGGAGTGAACACTGAAGCTTTCTTT. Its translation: CAWSVGVNTEAFF.

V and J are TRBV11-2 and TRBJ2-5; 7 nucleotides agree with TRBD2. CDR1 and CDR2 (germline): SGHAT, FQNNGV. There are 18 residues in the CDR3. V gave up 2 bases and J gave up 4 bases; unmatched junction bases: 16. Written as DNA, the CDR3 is TGTGCCAGCAGCTTAAGGCCGGCGGGAGATCACCCCGGAGAGACCCAGTACTTC. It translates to CASSLRPAGDHPGETQYF.

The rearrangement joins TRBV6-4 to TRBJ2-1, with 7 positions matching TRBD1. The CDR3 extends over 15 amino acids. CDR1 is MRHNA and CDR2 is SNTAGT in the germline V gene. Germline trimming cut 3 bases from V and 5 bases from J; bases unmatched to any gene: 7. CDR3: CASSDAGTVHNEQFF. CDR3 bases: TGTGCCAGCAGTGATGCCGGGACAGTACACAATGAGCAGTTCTTC.

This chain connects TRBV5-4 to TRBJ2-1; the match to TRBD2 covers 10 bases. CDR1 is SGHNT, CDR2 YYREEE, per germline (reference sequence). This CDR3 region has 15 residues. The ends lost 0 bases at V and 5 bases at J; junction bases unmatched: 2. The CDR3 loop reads CASSLEREGNNEQFF. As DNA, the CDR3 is TGTGCCAGCAGCTTGGAGCGGGAGGGGAACAATGAGCAGTTCTTC.

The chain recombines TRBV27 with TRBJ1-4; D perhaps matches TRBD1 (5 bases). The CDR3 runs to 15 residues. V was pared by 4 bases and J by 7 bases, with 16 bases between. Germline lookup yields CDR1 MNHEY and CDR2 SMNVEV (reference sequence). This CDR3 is CASSYRDLKGEKLFF. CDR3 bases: TGTGCCAGCAGTTACCGGGACCTAAAGGGTGAAAAACTGTTTTTT.

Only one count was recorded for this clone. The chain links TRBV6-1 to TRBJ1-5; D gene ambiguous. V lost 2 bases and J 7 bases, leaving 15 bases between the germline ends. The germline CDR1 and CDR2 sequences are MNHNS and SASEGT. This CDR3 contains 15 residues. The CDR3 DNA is TGTGCCAGCAGTGAAAGTTATAGTCTCAGGCAGCCCCAGCATTTT. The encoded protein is CASSESYSLRQPQHF.

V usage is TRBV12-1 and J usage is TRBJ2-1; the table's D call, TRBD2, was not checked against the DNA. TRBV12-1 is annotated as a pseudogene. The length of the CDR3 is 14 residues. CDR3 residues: CASNLGGSYNEQFF. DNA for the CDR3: TGTGCCAGCAACTTGGGAGGCTCCTACAATGAGCAGTTCTTC.

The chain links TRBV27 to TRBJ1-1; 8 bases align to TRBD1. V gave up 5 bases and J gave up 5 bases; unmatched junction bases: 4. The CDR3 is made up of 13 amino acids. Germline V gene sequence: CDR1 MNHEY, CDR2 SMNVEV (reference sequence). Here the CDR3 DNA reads TGTGCCAGCAGTCGACAGGGGAAGACTGAAGCTTTCTTT. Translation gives CASSRQGKTEAFF.

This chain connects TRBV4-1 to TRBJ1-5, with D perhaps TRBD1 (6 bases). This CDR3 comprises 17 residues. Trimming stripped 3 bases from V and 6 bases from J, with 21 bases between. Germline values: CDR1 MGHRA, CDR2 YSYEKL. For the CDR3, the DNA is TGCGCCAGCAGCCACGAAATGCGGTTCTTGGGGGCTCAGCCCCAGCATTTT. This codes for CASSHEMRFLGAQPQHF.

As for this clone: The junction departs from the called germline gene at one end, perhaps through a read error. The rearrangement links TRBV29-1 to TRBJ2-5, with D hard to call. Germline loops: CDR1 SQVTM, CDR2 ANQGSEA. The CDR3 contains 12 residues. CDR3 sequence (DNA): TGCAGCGTTCAAGAGTCACAAGAGACCCAGTACTTC. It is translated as CSVQESQETQYF.

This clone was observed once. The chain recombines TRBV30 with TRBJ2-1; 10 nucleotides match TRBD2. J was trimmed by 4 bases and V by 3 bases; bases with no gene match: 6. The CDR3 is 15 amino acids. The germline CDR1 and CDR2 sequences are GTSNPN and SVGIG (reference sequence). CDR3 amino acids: CAWRQWTSGYNEQFF. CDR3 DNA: TGTGCCTGGAGGCAATGGACTAGCGGATACAATGAGCAGTTCTTC.

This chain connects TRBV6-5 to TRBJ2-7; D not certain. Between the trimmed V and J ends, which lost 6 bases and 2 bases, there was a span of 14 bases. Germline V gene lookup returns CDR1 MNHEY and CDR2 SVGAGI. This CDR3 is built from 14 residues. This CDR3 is CASSLDMGTYEQYF. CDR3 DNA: TGTGCCAGCAGCTTAGACATGGGGACCTACGAGCAGTACTTC.

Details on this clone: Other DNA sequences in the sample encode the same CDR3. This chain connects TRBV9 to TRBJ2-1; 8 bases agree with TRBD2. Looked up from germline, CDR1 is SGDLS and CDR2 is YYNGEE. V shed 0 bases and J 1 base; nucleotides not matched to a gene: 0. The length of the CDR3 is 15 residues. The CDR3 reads CASSVAGGSYNEQFF. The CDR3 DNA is TGTGCCAGCAGCGTAGCGGGAGGGTCCTACAATGAGCAGTTCTTC.

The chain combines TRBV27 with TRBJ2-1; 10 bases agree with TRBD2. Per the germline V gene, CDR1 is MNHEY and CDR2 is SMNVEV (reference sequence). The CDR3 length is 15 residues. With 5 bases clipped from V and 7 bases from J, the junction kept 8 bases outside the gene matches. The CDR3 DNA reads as TGTGCCAGCAGTCCGAGCGGGAGGGCCATGAATGAGCAGTTCTTC. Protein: CASSPSGRAMNEQFF.

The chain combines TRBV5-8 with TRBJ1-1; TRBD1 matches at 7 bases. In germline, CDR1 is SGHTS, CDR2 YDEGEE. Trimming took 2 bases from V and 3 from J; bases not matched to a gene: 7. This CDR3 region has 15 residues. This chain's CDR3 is CASSLYTGADTEAFF. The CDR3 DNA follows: TGTGCCAGCAGCTTATACACAGGGGCGGACACTGAAGCTTTCTTT.

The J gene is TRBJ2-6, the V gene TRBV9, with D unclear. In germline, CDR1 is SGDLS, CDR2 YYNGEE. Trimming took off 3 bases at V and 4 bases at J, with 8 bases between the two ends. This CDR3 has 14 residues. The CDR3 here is CASSGRFGANVLTF. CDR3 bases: TGTGCCAGCAGCGGCCGGTTCGGGGCCAACGTCCTGACTTTC. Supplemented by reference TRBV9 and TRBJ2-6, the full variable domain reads DSGVTQTPKHLITATGQRVTLRCSPRSGDLSVYWYQQSLDQGLQFLIQYYNGEERAKGNILERFSAQQFPDLHSELNLSSLELGDSALYFCASSGRFGANVLTFGAGSRLTVL.

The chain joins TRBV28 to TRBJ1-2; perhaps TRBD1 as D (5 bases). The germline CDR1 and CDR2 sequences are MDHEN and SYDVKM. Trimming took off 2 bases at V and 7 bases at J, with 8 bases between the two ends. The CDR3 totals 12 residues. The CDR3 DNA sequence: TGTGCCAGCAGTTTAAGGGGAGGTGGCTACACCTTC. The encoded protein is CASSLRGGGYTF.

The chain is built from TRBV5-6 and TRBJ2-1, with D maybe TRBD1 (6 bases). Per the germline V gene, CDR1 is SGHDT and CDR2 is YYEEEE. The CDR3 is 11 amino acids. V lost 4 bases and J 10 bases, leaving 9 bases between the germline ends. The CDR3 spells CASSNRVEQFF. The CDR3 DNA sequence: TGTGCCAGCAGCAACAGGGTCGAGCAGTTCTTC.

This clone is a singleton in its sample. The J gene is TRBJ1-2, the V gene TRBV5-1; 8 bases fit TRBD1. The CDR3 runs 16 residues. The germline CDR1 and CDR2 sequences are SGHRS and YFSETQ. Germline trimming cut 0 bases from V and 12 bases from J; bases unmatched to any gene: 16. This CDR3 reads CASSLAPRTGRSVDTF. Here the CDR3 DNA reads TGCGCCAGCAGCTTGGCTCCAAGGACAGGGAGGTCGGTCGACACCTTC.

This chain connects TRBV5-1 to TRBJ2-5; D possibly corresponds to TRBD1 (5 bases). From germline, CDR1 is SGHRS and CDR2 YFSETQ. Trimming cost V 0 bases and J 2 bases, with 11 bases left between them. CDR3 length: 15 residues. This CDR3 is CASSLVDSQQETQYF. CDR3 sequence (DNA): TGCGCCAGCAGCTTGGTTGACAGCCAGCAAGAGACCCAGTACTTC.

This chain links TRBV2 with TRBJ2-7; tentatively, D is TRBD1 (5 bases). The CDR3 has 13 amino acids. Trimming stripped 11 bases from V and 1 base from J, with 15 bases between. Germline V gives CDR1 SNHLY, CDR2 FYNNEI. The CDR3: CAGRSTDSYEQYF. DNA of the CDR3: TGTGCCGGCCGCTCGACAGATTCCTACGAGCAGTACTTC.

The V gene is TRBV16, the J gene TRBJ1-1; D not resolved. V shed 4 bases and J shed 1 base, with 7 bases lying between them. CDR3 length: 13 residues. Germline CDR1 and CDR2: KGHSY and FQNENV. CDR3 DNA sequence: TGTGCCAGCAGCCCGGTAGAGAACACTGAAGCTTTCTTT. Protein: CASSPVENTEAFF.

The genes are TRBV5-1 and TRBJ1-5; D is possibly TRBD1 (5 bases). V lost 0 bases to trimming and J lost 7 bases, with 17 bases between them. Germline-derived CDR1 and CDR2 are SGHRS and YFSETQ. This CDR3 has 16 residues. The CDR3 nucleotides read TGCGCCAGCAGCTTGGGGGGATGGGGCGAAGGGCAGCCCCAGCATTTT. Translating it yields CASSLGGWGEGQPQHF.